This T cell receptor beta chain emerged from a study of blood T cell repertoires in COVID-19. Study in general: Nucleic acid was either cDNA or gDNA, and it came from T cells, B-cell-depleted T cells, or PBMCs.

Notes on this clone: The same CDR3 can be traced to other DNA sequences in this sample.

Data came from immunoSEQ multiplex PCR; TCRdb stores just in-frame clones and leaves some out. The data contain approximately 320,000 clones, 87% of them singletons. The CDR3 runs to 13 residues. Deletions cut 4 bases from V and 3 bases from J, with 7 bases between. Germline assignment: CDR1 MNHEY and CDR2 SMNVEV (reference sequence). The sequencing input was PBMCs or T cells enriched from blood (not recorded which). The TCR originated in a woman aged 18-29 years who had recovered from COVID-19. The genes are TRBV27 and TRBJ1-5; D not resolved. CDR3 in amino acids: CASSSQYNQPQHF. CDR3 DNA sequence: TGTGCCAGCAGTTCTCAGTACAATCAGCCCCAGCATTTT.